This TCR beta chain was captured by sequencing in a study of T cell responses to AZD1222 COVID-19 vaccine. V dropped 8 bases and J dropped 0; count of bases not matched to a gene: 6. Germline V gene data show CDR1 as LNHDA and CDR2 as SQIVND (reference sequence). This CDR3 has 15 residues. The study, taken as a whole, reports: At baseline, seropositivity was found in only a handful of AZD1222 recipients.

A note on this clone: No antigen is known for it.

Sequenced by immunoSEQ multiplex PCR; TCRdb stores in-frame clones only, minus some. The profile covers tens of thousands of clones, with roughly 89% appearing a single time and around 2.2% taken by the ten largest. The sequence was collected from an adult in good health. The gene calls are TRBV19 and TRBJ1-4, with 7 bases that match TRBD1. The sequences come from peripheral blood, collected on day 0 of AZD1222 vaccination. The CDR3 nucleotides read TGTGCCAGTGGGACAGCGGGAACAACTAATGAAAAACTGTTTTTT. This gives the protein CASGTAGTTNEKLFF.